The 31 T cell receptor beta chains in this list originate from one sample, sequenced in a study of CD8 T cells in ankylosing spondylitis. Via MiXCR, TCRdb re-called the 5' RACE reads, giving one row per CDR3 protein. The data contain under 200,000 distinct CDR3 sequences, approximately 10% of them singletons. Sequences were obtained from blood, either unsorted or a sorted T cell fraction (not recorded which). These TCRs come from a male donor with ankylosing spondylitis or in good health (not recorded which).

The rearrangement uses TRBV6-1 and TRBJ1-1, with D unresolved. This CDR3 has 11 residues. The germline gives CDR1 MNHNS, CDR2 SASEGT. V dropped 8 bases and J dropped 0 bases, with 4 bases sitting between them. The CDR3 here is CASYMNTEAFF. The DNA for the CDR3 is TGTGCCAGCTACATGAACACTGAAGCTTTCTTT.

Many counts were recorded for this clonotype. V gene TRBV3-1 combines with J gene TRBJ2-3, with 12 bases that match TRBD2. The V gene's germline CDR1 is LGHDT and CDR2 YNNKEL (reference sequence). The CDR3 is made up of 15 amino acids. The J segment lost 3 bases and the V segment lost 5 bases, leaving 3 bases of the junction unmatched. CDR3 nucleotides: TGTGCCAGCAGCACACTAGCGGGAGGAACAGATACGCAGTATTTT. Its translation is CASSTLAGGTDTQYF.

The J gene is TRBJ2-5, the V gene TRBV7-6, with D unclear. The ends were cut back, 7 bases at V and 4 bases at J, with 19 bases in the middle. In germline, CDR1 is SGHVS, CDR2 FNYEAQ. This CDR3 is 15 amino acids long. CDR3 sequence reads: CASITQDEWLETQYF. The CDR3 bases are TGTGCCAGCATTACCCAAGACGAGTGGTTAGAGACCCAGTACTTC.

Many counts were recorded for this clonotype. V usage is TRBV29-1 and J usage is TRBJ2-7; 9 nucleotides line up with TRBD2. CDR3 length equals 15 residues. Per the germline V gene, CDR1 is SQVTM and CDR2 is ANQGSEA. V shed 2 bases, J shed 4 bases, and the junction held 9 bases outside the gene matches. The chain's CDR3 is CSVEMPSGALYEQYF. CDR3 coding DNA: TGCAGCGTTGAAATGCCTAGCGGGGCCCTATACGAGCAGTACTTC.

Regarding this clonotype: This sequence may be a read error, since a much larger clone differs from it by one base. This rearrangement joins TRBV7-2 to TRBJ2-2; D is ambiguous. V shed 5 bases and J shed 6 bases, with 10 bases lying between them. The CDR3 covers 13 residues. The germline V gene encodes CDR1 SGHTA and CDR2 FQGNSA. CDR3 sequence reads: CTSSLSQAGELFF. DNA for the CDR3: TGTACCAGCAGCCTCTCCCAGGCCGGGGAGCTGTTTTTT. Full variable domain (outside the CDR3, taken from reference TRBV7-2 and TRBJ2-2): GAGVSQSPSNKVTEKGKDVELRCDPISGHTALYWYRQSLGQGLEFLIYFQGNSAPDKSGLPSDRFSAERTGGSVSTLTIQRTQQEDSAVYLCTSSLSQAGELFFGEGSRLTVL.

V is TRBV11-2 and J is TRBJ1-2, with D tentatively TRBD1 (5 bases). The CDR3 sequence is 12 residues long. Germline loops: CDR1 SGHAT, CDR2 FQNNGV. Between the trimmed V and J ends, which lost 2 bases and 7 bases, there was a span of 8 bases. CDR3 nucleotide sequence: TGTGCCAGCAGCTTACAGGGCTGTGGCTACACCTTC. Its protein product is CASSLQGCGYTF.

This clonotype was seen a few times. J is TRBJ1-2 and V is TRBV6-5; no reliable D call. This CDR3 is built from 14 residues. V lost 8 bases, J lost 5 bases, and 18 bases lay in between. CDR1 and CDR2 from the germline V gene are MNHEY and SVGAGI. CDR3 region: CASSSSGGRYGYTF. CDR3 bases: TGTGCCAGCTCTTCCTCGGGCGGCCGATATGGCTACACCTTC.

At least ten counts were recorded for this clonotype. The rearrangement joins TRBV5-1 to TRBJ2-2; D is undetermined. V lost 0 bases to trimming and J lost 0 bases, with 9 bases between them. From germline, CDR1 is SGHRS and CDR2 YFSETQ. There are 16 residues in the CDR3. The CDR3 bases are TGCGCCAGCAGCTTGGCTGGGGAATCGAACACCGGGGAGCTGTTTTTT. As protein: CASSLAGESNTGELFF. Full variable domain (rest looked up from reference TRBV5-1 and TRBJ2-2): KAGVTQTPRYLIKTRGQQVTLSCSPISGHRSVSWYQQTPGQGLQFLFEYFSETQRNKGNFPGRFSGRQFSNSRSEMNVSTLELGDSALYLCASSLAGESNTGELFFGEGSRLTVL.

At least ten counts were recorded for this clonotype. The chain links TRBV20-1 to TRBJ1-4; TRBD1 aligns across 10 bases. The CDR3 extends over 14 amino acids. Germline CDR1 is DFQATT and CDR2 is SNEGSKA (reference sequence). V gave up 2 bases and J gave up 7 bases; unmatched junction bases: 4. For the CDR3, the DNA is TGCAGTGCTAGAAGCGGACAGGGGGGTGAAAAACTGTTTTTT. Translated: CSARSGQGGEKLFF.

The J gene is TRBJ1-2, the V gene TRBV20-1; D remains ambiguous. The length of the CDR3 is 13 residues. Germline values: CDR1 DFQATT, CDR2 SNEGSKA (reference sequence). Between the trimmed V and J ends, which lost 0 bases and 3 bases, there was a span of 8 bases. The CDR3 spells CSARDVRDYGYTF. CDR3 nucleotide sequence: TGCAGTGCTAGAGATGTTCGGGACTATGGCTACACCTTC.

This clonotype appeared a few times. V gene TRBV5-6 combines with J gene TRBJ2-6; 8 bases align to TRBD1. This CDR3 is 19 amino acids long. Per germline, CDR1 SGHDT and CDR2 YYEEEE. V shed 0 bases and J 0 bases; nucleotides not matched to a gene: 8. The CDR3 loop is CASSLDRAGGLSGANVLTF. CDR3 in DNA: TGTGCCAGCAGCTTGGACCGAGCAGGGGGCCTCTCTGGGGCCAACGTCCTGACTTTC.

The table lists this clonotype with many counts. The rearrangement joins TRBV6-1 to TRBJ2-5; possibly TRBD1 or TRBD2 for D (5 bases each). The CDR3 extends over 14 amino acids. V was clipped by 3 bases and J by 1 base, with 9 bases between them. Germline V lookup: CDR1 MNHNS, CDR2 SASEGT. In DNA, the CDR3 is TGTGCCAGCAGTGATGTGGGGACCCAAGAGACCCAGTACTTC. Amino acids: CASSDVGTQETQYF.

This clonotype has a handful of counts. The chain employs TRBV7-2 and TRBJ2-7, with D tentatively TRBD2 (5 bases). The CDR3 extends over 15 amino acids. Germline V lookup: CDR1 SGHTA, CDR2 FQGNSA. V shed 5 bases and J shed 3 bases, with 17 bases lying between them. DNA of the CDR3: TGTGCCAGCAGCCTACAGCGTGGGAGTCTCTACGAGCAGTACTTC. This translates into CASSLQRGSLYEQYF. The whole variable domain, filled in from reference TRBV7-2 and TRBJ2-7, reads GAGVSQSPSNKVTEKGKDVELRCDPISGHTALYWYRQSLGQGLEFLIYFQGNSAPDKSGLPSDRFSAERTGGSVSTLTIQRTQQEDSAVYLCASSLQRGSLYEQYFGPGTRLTVT.

The table lists this clonotype with a few counts. The V and J genes are TRBV7-2 and TRBJ2-3, with 9 bases identical to TRBD1. The CDR3 sequence is 16 residues long. Germline assignment: CDR1 SGHTA and CDR2 FQGNSA. The J segment lost 5 bases and the V segment lost 5 bases, leaving 11 bases of the junction unmatched. The CDR3 sequence is CASSPRVGTGLDTQYF. Written as DNA, the CDR3 is TGTGCCAGCAGCCCCCGAGTGGGGACAGGGTTAGATACGCAGTATTTT.

The chain joins TRBV5-1 to TRBJ2-3, with 12 bases lining up with TRBD2. Germline values: CDR1 SGHRS, CDR2 YFSETQ. V was pared by 0 bases and J by 3 bases, with 2 bases of the junction left unmatched. The CDR3 covers 16 residues. Here the CDR3 reads CASSLGTSGETDTQYF. In DNA, the CDR3 is TGCGCCAGCAGCTTGGGGACTAGCGGGGAGACAGATACGCAGTATTTT.

This rearrangement joins TRBV20-1 to TRBJ2-3, with a possible D match to TRBD2 (5 bases). V lost 7 bases, J lost 2 bases, and 13 bases lay in between. Germline CDR1 reads DFQATT; CDR2 reads SNEGSKA (reference sequence). The CDR3 contains 13 residues. CDR3 coding DNA: TGCAGTGTCATCCCGGACTCCACAGATACGCAGTATTTT. Translated: CSVIPDSTDTQYF.

The genes are TRBV5-1 and TRBJ2-5; tentative D call: TRBD1 (6 bases). CDR1 and CDR2 from the germline V gene are SGHRS and YFSETQ. The CDR3 runs to 15 residues. V lost 0 bases and J 6 bases, leaving 15 bases between the germline ends. CDR3 amino acids: CASSLDRAAEKTQYF. The CDR3 nucleotides read TGCGCCAGCAGCTTGGACAGGGCCGCAGAGAAGACCCAGTACTTC.

Ten or more counts support this clonotype. J is TRBJ1-2 and V is TRBV7-8; D unclear. This CDR3 has 12 residues. Trimming removed 5 bases at V and 8 bases at J, with 12 bases between. Germline V gives CDR1 SGHVS, CDR2 FQNEAQ. CDR3 region: CASSPQDGGYTF. The CDR3 DNA follows: TGTGCCAGCAGCCCGCAGGACGGAGGCTACACCTTC.

This chain connects TRBV11-2 to TRBJ1-6; D unclear. The CDR3 is 12 residues long. CDR1 is SGHAT, CDR2 FQNNGV, per germline. V was pared by 2 bases and J by 8 bases, with 4 bases between. CDR3 sequence reads: CASSLSDSPLHF. The CDR3 DNA sequence: TGTGCCAGCAGCTTATCGGATTCACCCCTCCACTTT.

This clonotype was picked up a small number of times. The chain couples TRBV3-1 to TRBJ2-1; D remains unclear. The germline CDR1 and CDR2 sequences are LGHDT and YNNKEL (reference sequence). The CDR3 has 13 residues. V was pared by 0 bases and J by 10 bases, with 10 bases between. CDR3 amino acids: CASSQDIYPEQFF. The DNA of the CDR3 is TGTGCCAGCAGCCAAGATATCTACCCCGAGCAGTTCTTC.

V usage is TRBV5-6 and J usage is TRBJ2-2; TRBD1 matches at 9 bases. Germline CDR1 reads SGHDT; CDR2 reads YYEEEE. After removal of 4 bases from V and 7 bases from J, the junction contained 17 bases not matched to a gene. The CDR3 is 18 residues long. This CDR3 reads CASSPQPGQGFKNGELFF. The CDR3 nucleotides are TGTGCCAGCAGCCCCCAGCCGGGACAGGGATTTAAGAACGGGGAGCTGTTTTTT.

This clonotype was observed many times. The chain recombines TRBV20-1 with TRBJ2-3; D not resolved. The V end lost 3 bases, the J end lost 2 bases, and 3 bases lay between the germline ends. Looked up from germline, CDR1 is DFQATT and CDR2 is SNEGSKA (reference sequence). The CDR3 totals 11 residues. CDR3: CSASTTDTQYF. The CDR3 DNA sequence: TGCAGTGCTAGTACCACAGATACGCAGTATTTT.

This clonotype was seen repeatedly, ten times or more. The CDR3 here is CASSLHGRSYEQYF. Here the CDR3 DNA reads TGCGCCAGCAGCTTGCACGGCCGCTCCTACGAGCAGTACTTC. V and J are TRBV5-1 and TRBJ2-7; D unresolved. The CDR3 consists of 14 residues. From germline, CDR1 is SGHRS and CDR2 YFSETQ. With 1 base removed from V and 0 bases from J, the gap between germline ends came to 8 bases.

Turning to this clonotype: This may be a read error: a much more frequent sequence differs by one nucleotide. The chain employs TRBV10-2 and TRBJ2-1, with D perhaps being TRBD1 or TRBD2 (5 bases each). Germline V CDR1 and CDR2: WSHSY, SAAADI. The CDR3 loop spans 13 amino acids. CDR3 DNA sequence: TGCGCCAGCATGGCCGGGGCCCACAATGCGCAGTTCTTC. Its translation is CASMAGAHNAQFF.

This clonotype appeared many times. This chain joins TRBV12-3 or TRBV12-4 and TRBJ2-4; D is possibly TRBD2 (6 bases). Trimming cost V 3 bases and J 3 bases, with 9 bases left between them. This CDR3 spans 14 amino acids. The CDR3 reads CASSFGLNKNIQYF. The CDR3 region has the DNA TGTGCCAGCAGTTTCGGACTAAACAAAAACATTCAGTACTTC.

This clonotype was detected many times. The V gene is TRBV3-1, the J gene TRBJ2-5; D call uncertain. CDR3 size: 14 residues. Looked up from germline, CDR1 is LGHDT and CDR2 is YNNKEL (reference sequence). Trimming pared 0 bases from V and 5 bases from J, leaving 10 bases between. This CDR3 is CASSQDYGRETQYF. The CDR3 DNA reads as TGTGCCAGCAGCCAAGACTATGGCCGGGAGACCCAGTACTTC.

The table lists this clonotype with a few counts. The chain has TRBV3-1 and TRBJ2-1, with 7 bases identical to TRBD2. Germline loops: CDR1 LGHDT, CDR2 YNNKEL (reference sequence). Germline trimming cut 4 bases from V and 7 bases from J; bases unmatched to any gene: 10. The CDR3 is 15 residues long. The CDR3 nucleotides are TGTGCCAGCAGCCCCTGGGAGGGGAATAGGAATGAGCAGTTCTTC. It specifies CASSPWEGNRNEQFF.

J is TRBJ2-7 and V is TRBV5-1; 10 bases map to TRBD2. This CDR3 comprises 14 residues. The V gene end was trimmed by 1 base and the J gene end by 5 bases; junction bases not matched to a gene: 3. Per germline, CDR1 SGHRS and CDR2 YFSETQ. The CDR3 region is CASSLTSGANEQYF. Written as DNA, the CDR3 is TGCGCCAGCAGCTTGACTAGCGGGGCAAACGAGCAGTACTTC.

Regarding this clonotype: A much larger clone lies a single base off, so this may be a read error. This chain uses TRBV7-2 with TRBJ2-7; D may be TRBD1 or TRBD2 (5 bases each). This CDR3 is built from 12 residues. CDR1 and CDR2 from the germline V gene are SGHTA and FQGNSA. V was shortened by 11 bases and J by 5 bases, with 16 bases between the two germline ends. The CDR3 loop is CAGSGPENEQYF. CDR3 nucleotides: TGTGCCGGATCGGGGCCGGAGAACGAGCAGTACTTC.

CDR3 nucleotides: TGCAGCGTCCCGAAAGGTTTCCGGGCCGGCTATGGCTACACCTTC. This translates into CSVPKGFRAGYGYTF. V and J are TRBV29-1 and TRBJ1-2; unclear D gene. The V end was cut by 6 bases, the J end by 4 bases, with 21 bases between. Looked up from germline, CDR1 is SQVTM and CDR2 is ANQGSEA. The CDR3 is 15 amino acids.

This clonotype occurred many times. This rearrangement joins TRBV3-1 to TRBJ1-2, with D hard to call. CDR3 length: 12 residues. In germline, CDR1 is LGHDT, CDR2 YNNKEL (reference sequence). Deletions cut 3 bases from V and 11 bases from J, with 13 bases between. The CDR3 bases are TGTGCCAGCAGCCAGACCTCCGGCCAGTACACCTTC. Its protein product is CASSQTSGQYTF.